This T cell receptor (beta chain) was sequenced during a study of T cell changes during pregnancy in multiple sclerosis. The ends were cut back, 2 bases at V and 2 bases at J, with 12 bases in the middle. This CDR3 comprises 15 residues. Germline V gene sequence: CDR1 MNHEY, CDR2 SMNVEV (reference sequence). Measured with immunoSEQ multiplex PCR; TCRdb has only the in-frame clones, and not every one. This sample carries about 27,000 clones, about 91% of them seen once, and the ten largest clones take approximately 17%. V usage is TRBV27 and J usage is TRBJ1-2; tentatively, D is TRBD1 (6 bases). The sequence was collected from a female donor with multiple sclerosis, enrolled in a pregnancy study. This sample comprised CD8+ T cells from peripheral blood mononuclear cells, obtained in the second trimester of pregnancy. This chain's CDR3 is CASSLRGGGNYGYTF. CDR3 nucleotides: TGTGCCAGCAGTTTAAGGGGAGGGGGAAACTATGGCTACACCTTC.